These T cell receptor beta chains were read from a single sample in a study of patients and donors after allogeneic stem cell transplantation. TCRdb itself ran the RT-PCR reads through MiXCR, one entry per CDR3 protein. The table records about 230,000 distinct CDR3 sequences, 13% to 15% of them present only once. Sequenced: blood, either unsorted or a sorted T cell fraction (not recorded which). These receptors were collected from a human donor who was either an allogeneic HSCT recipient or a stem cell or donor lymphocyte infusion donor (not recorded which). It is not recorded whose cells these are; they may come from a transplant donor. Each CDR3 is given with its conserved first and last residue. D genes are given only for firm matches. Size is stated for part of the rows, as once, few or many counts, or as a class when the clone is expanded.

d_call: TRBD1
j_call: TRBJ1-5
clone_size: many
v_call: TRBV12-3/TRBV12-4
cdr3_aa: CASRTTGGDQPQHF
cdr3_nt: TGTGCCAGCAGGACGACAGGGGGCGATCAGCCCCAGCATTTT

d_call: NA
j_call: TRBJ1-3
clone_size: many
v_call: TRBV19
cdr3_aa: CASSGLRTSNGNTIYF
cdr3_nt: TGTGCCAGTAGTGGGCTCAGGACCAGTAATGGAAACACCATATATTTT

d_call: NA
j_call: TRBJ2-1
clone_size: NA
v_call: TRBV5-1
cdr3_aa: CASSLEVTSPYNEQFF
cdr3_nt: TGCGCCAGCAGCTTGGAGGTCACTAGCCCATACAATGAGCAGTTCTTC

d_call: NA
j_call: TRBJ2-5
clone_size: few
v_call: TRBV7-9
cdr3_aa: CASSPPQGYQETQYF
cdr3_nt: TGTGCCAGCAGCCCTCCTCAAGGCTACCAAGAGACCCAGTACTTC

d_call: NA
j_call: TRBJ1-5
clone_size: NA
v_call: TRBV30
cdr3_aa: CAWSAGKGDQPQHF
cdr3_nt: TGTGCCTGGAGTGCTGGAAAAGGGGATCAGCCCCAGCATTTT

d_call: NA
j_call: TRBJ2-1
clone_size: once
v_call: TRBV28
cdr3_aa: CASSLGREQFF
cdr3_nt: TGTGCCAGCAGTTTGGGTCGGGAGCAGTTCTTC

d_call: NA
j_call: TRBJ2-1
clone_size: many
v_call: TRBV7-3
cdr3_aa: CASSLIGGLNEQFF
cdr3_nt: TGTGCCAGCAGCTTAATCGGGGGGCTCAATGAGCAGTTCTTC

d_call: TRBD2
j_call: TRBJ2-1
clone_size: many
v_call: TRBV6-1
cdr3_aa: CASSEDPSGTLDWGQFF
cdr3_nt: TGTGCCAGCAGTGAAGATCCTAGCGGAACCCTCGACTGGGGGCAGTTCTTC

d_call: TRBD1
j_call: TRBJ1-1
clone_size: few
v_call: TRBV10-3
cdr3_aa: CAISLDRENTEAFF
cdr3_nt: TGTGCCATCAGCCTGGACAGGGAGAACACTGAAGCTTTCTTT

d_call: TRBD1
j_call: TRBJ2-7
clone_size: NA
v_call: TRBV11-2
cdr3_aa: CASSLETGGYEQYF
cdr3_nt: TGTGCCAGCAGCTTAGAGACAGGGGGATACGAGCAGTACTTC

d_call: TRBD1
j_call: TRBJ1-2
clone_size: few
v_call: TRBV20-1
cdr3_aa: CSADEARGLWGYTF
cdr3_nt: TGCAGTGCCGACGAAGCCAGGGGGCTTTGGGGCTACACCTTC

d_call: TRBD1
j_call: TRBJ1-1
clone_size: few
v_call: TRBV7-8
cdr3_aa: CASSLGPTGPNTEAFF
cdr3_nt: TGTGCCAGCAGCTTAGGTCCGACAGGGCCGAACACTGAAGCTTTCTTT

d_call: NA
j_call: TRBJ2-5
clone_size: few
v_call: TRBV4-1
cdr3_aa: CASSQDPSQETQYF
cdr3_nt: TGCGCCAGCAGCCAAGATCCCAGCCAAGAGACCCAGTACTTC

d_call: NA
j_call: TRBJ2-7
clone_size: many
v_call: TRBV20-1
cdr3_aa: CSARLYPGEQYF
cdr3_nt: TGCAGTGCTAGACTGTACCCAGGGGAGCAGTACTTC

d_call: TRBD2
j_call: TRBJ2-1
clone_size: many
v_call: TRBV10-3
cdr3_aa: CAISEKAGGQNEQFF
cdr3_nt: TGTGCCATCAGTGAGAAGGCGGGGGGCCAGAATGAGCAGTTCTTC

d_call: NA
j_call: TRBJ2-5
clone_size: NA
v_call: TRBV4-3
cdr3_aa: CASSQDGEETQYF
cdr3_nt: TGCGCCAGCAGCCAAGACGGGGAAGAGACCCAGTACTTC

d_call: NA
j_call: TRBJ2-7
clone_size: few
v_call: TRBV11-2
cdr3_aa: CASSHVYEQYF
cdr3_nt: TGTGCCAGCAGCCATGTCTACGAGCAGTACTTC

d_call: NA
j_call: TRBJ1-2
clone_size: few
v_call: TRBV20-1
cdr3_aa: CSASRGAGPLDGGYTF
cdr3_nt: TGCAGTGCTAGTAGAGGCGCAGGACCCCTGGATGGGGGCTACACCTTC

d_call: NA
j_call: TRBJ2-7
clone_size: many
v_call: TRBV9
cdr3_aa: CASSGRDSDYEQYF
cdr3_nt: TGTGCCAGCAGCGGCCGGGACTCCGATTACGAGCAGTACTTC

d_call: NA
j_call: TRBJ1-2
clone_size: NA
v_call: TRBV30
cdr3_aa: CAWRSEGYYGYTF
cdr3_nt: TGTGCCTGGAGGTCCGAAGGTTACTATGGCTACACCTTC

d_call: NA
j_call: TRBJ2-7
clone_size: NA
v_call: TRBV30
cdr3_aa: CAWSVRVGISYEQYF
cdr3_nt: TGTGCCTGGAGTGTACGCGTCGGAATCTCCTACGAGCAGTACTTC

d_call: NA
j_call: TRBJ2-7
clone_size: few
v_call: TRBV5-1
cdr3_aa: CASSPSGVQWEQYF
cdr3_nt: TGCGCCAGCAGCCCCTCGGGGGTGCAGTGGGAGCAGTACTTC

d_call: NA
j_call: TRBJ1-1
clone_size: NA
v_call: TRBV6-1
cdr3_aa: CASSEVEGTAFF
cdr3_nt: TGTGCCAGCAGTGAAGTCGAAGGGACGGCTTTCTTT

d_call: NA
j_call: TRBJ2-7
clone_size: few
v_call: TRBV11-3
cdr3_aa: CASSFRAYEQYF
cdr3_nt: TGTGCCAGCAGCTTTAGGGCCTACGAGCAGTACTTC

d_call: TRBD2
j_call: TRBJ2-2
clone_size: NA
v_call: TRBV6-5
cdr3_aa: CASSYYRGTSGNTGELFF
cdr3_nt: TGTGCCAGCAGTTATTACAGGGGGACTAGCGGGAACACCGGGGAGCTGTTTTTT

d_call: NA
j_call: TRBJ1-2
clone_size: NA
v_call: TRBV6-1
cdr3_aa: CASSEQGRYYGYTF
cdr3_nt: TGTGCCAGCAGTGAACAGGGGCGCTACTATGGCTACACCTTC

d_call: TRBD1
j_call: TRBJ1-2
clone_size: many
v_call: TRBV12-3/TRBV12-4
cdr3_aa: CASRQDREFIYGYTF
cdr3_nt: TGTGCCAGCAGACAAGACAGGGAATTCATCTATGGCTACACCTTC

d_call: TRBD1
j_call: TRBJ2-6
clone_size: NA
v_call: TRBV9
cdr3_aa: CASSPHRGSGANVLTF
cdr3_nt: TGTGCCAGCAGCCCCCACAGGGGCTCTGGGGCCAACGTCCTGACTTTC

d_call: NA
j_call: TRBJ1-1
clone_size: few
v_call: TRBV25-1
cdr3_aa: CASRRWGANTEAFF
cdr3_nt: TGTGCCAGCAGGAGGTGGGGGGCCAACACTGAAGCTTTCTTT

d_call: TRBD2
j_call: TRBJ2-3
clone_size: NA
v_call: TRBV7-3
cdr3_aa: CASSPWTSEADTQYF
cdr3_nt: TGTGCCAGCAGCCCCTGGACTAGCGAGGCAGATACGCAGTATTTT

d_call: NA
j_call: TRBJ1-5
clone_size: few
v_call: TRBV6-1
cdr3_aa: CASSEAPNQPQHF
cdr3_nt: TGTGCCAGCAGTGAAGCGCCTAATCAGCCCCAGCATTTT

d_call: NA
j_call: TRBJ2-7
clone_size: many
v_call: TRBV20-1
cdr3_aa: CSAIGQSSYEQYF
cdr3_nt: TGCAGTGCTATAGGACAGAGCTCCTACGAGCAGTACTTC

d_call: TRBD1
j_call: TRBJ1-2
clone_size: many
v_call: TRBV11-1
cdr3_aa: CASSRGQGKSYGYTF
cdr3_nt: TGTGCCAGCAGCCGCGGACAGGGCAAAAGCTATGGCTACACCTTC

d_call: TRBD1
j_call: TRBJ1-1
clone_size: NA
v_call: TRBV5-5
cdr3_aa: CASSPITGGLMNTEAFF
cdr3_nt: TGTGCCAGCAGCCCTATAACAGGGGGCCTCATGAACACTGAAGCTTTCTTT

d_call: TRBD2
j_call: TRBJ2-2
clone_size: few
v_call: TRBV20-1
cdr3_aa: CSARDPTSHQRELFF
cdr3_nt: TGCAGTGCTAGAGACCCGACTAGCCATCAACGTGAGCTGTTTTTT

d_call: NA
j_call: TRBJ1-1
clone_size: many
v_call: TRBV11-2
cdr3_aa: CASSPDPNTEAFF
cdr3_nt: TGTGCCAGCAGCCCAGACCCCAACACTGAAGCTTTCTTT

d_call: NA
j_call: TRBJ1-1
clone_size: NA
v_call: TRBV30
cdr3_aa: CAWGAEHKGFF
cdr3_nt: TGTGCCTGGGGGGCTGAGCACAAGGGTTTCTTT

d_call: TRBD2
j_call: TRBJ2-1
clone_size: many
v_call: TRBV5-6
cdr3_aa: CASSSTSGKSEQFF
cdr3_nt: TGTGCCAGCAGCTCGACTAGCGGGAAAAGTGAGCAGTTCTTC

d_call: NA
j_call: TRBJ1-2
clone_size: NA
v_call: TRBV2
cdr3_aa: CASRIEGVYGYTF
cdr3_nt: TGTGCCAGCAGGATAGAAGGAGTCTATGGCTACACCTTC

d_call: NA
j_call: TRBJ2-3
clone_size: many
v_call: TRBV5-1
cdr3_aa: CASSSNRARSVTDTQYF
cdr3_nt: TGCGCCAGCAGCTCGAACAGGGCGAGGTCGGTCACAGATACGCAGTATTTT

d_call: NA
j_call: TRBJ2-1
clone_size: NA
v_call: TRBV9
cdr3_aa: CASSVESVGGEQFF
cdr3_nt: TGTGCCAGCAGCGTAGAAAGTGTCGGGGGTGAGCAGTTCTTC

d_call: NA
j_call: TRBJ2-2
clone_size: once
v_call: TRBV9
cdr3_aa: CASSVLSGAGELFF
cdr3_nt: TGTGCCAGCAGCGTATTGTCGGGGGCCGGGGAGCTGTTTTTT

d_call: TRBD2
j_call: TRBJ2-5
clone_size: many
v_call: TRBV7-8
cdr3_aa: CASSLVGGGAGETQYF
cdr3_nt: TGTGCCAGCAGCTTAGTAGGCGGGGGGGCCGGGGAGACCCAGTACTTC

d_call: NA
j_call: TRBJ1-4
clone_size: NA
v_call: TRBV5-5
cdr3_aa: CASSFGGKGEKLFF
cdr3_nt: TGTGCCAGCAGCTTTGGGGGAAAGGGTGAAAAACTGTTTTTT

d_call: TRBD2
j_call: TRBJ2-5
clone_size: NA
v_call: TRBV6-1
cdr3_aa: CASSQRWGLADLYQETQYF
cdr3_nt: TGTGCCAGCAGCCAACGGTGGGGACTAGCGGACTTGTACCAAGAGACCCAGTACTTC

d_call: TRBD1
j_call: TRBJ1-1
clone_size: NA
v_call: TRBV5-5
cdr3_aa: CASSLEGQGARAFF
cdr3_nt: TGTGCCAGCAGCTTGGAGGGACAGGGGGCGCGAGCTTTCTTT